This TCR beta chain was identified during a study of immune heterogeneity within non-small cell lung tumors. Regarding this clonotype: The antigen remains undetermined.

The CDR3 extends over 15 amino acids. Trimming shortened V by 0 bases and J by 2 bases, and 8 bases separated the two germline ends. The germline gives CDR1 LGHDT, CDR2 YNNKEL (reference sequence). TCR beta CDR3 regions came from multiplex PCR with 32 forward V and 13 reverse J primers. MiXCR, run by TCRdb on the multiplex PCR reads, gives a single entry per CDR3 protein. The sample consists of about 20,000 distinct CDR3 sequences, around a quarter of them appearing once. Study-wide points: Each patient largely had their own distinct set of high-frequency T-cell receptor beta clonotypes. Although only moderate, the correlation of local T-cell clonality with local tumor mutational burden was significant (R around 0.37). Recurring identical dominant CDR3 beta clonotypes were observed across tumor sites within a patient, together with site-unique high-frequency clones.

The authors used 550 to 750 ng of bulk tumor genomic DNA per sample as template. The authors collected several far-apart biopsies from each primary tumor during surgery. Untreated, newly diagnosed non-small cell lung cancer patients underwent curative surgery. The specimen sequenced was lung tumor tissue. The receptor was isolated from a man between 35 and 55 years old with non-small cell lung cancer. This chain uses TRBV3-1 with TRBJ1-5, with D uncertain. The CDR3 protein is CASSQDSAGNQPQHF. The CDR3 DNA follows: TGTGCCAGCAGCCAAGATTCAGCGGGCAATCAGCCCCAGCATTTT.